This TCR beta chain was retrieved from a study of blood T cell repertoires in COVID-19. Study-level background: PBMCs, B-cell-depleted T cells, or T cells were the source of the cDNA or gDNA that made up the material.

The CDR3 is 18 residues long. Germline lookup yields CDR1 KGHSH and CDR2 LQKENI. V lost 4 bases and J lost 4; bases outside the gene matches: 16. TCRdb's table, derived via immunoSEQ multiplex PCR, lists solely in-frame clones and lacks some. This table has 200,000 to 250,000 clones, approximately 84% appearing once. The V call is TRBV18, the J call TRBJ1-2; 9 nucleotides match TRBD1. This TCR derives from a man aged 45-65 years with COVID-19, enrolled during active disease. Material: peripheral blood. As DNA, the CDR3 is TGTGCCAGCTCACTAACGGCAGGAACAGGGGGCATGGGCTATGGCTACACCTTC. This encodes CASSLTAGTGGMGYGYTF.